This T cell receptor (beta chain) comes out of a study of response to subunit inactivated influenza vaccine. General study results and limits: Authors suggested few new T cells are recruited by each seasonal influenza vaccination.

Using its own MiXCR run on the RT-PCR reads, TCRdb lists one record per CDR3 protein. The sample shows roughly 500,000 distinct CDR3 sequences, about 15% of them seen only once. Germline CDR1 DFQATT, CDR2 SNEGSKA (reference sequence). The CDR3 is 14 residues long. Trimming cost V 6 bases and J 5 bases; bases outside gene matches: 4. A few counts support this clonotype. What it recognizes is unknown. The starting material was CD4+ T cells sorted from PBMCs, obtained around 25 months after vaccination. This chain uses TRBV20-1 with TRBJ2-3; 14 bases line up with TRBD2. This clonotype was obtained from a man between 50 and 69 years old who received an inactivated influenza vaccine. The CDR3 coding sequence is TGCAGTGCGGGGACTAGCGGGAGTTTAGATACGCAGTATTTT. Protein: CSAGTSGSLDTQYF.